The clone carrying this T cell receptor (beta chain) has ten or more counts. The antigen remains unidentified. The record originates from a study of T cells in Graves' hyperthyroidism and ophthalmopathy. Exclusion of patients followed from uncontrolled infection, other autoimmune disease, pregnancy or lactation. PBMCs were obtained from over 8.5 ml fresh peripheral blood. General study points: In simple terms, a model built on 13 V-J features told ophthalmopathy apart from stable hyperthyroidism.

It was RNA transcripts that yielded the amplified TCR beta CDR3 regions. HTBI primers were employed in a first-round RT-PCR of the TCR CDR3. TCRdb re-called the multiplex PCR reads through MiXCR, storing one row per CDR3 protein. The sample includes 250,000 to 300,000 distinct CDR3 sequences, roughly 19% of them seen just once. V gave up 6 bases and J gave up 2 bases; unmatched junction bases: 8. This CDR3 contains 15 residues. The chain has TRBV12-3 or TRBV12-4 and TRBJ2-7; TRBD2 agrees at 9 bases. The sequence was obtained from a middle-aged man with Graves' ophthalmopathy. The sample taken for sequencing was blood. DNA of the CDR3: TGTGCCAGCAGACCTGGACTAGCGATTACCTACGAGCAGTACTTC. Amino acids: CASRPGLAITYEQYF.